Listed here is a single T cell receptor (beta chain). The target antigen is unknown. The data derive from a study of post-analysis software for immune sequencing data. The CDR3 length is 14 residues. The V end lost 5 bases, the J end lost 14 bases, and 23 bases lay between the germline ends. General study results and limits: F measure clustering grouped samples strongly by preparation batch. Normalized Chao1 diversity was significantly reduced in patients versus controls. Controls showed lower frequencies than patients for roughly five TRBV segments, and TRBV5-6, TRBV5-1 and TRBV20-1 were among these.

Unique molecular identifiers were present in the TCR beta cDNA libraries. MiXCR, applied by TCRdb to the PCR reads, yields one record per CDR3 protein. The table has 500,000 to 600,000 distinct CDR3 sequences, about 40% seen once. J is TRBJ2-3 and V is TRBV12-3 or TRBV12-4; D might be TRBD2 (7 bases). The sequence was collected from a girl aged 5 to 17 with multiple sclerosis. The sample consisted of blood. The CDR3 DNA reads as TGTGCCAGCAGTGCGGCGGGGGCTAATGAAAAACTGTATTTT. Protein product: CASSAAGANEKLYF.